The clone carrying this T cell receptor beta chain showed up many times. The antigen is undetermined. MiXCR was run by TCRdb on the 5' RACE reads, yielding one entry per CDR3 protein. The table includes some 140,000 distinct CDR3 sequences, about 10% detected once. The sample is drawn from a study of CD8 T cells in ankylosing spondylitis. Study-wide results and limits: Seemingly characteristic of ankylosing spondylitis blood was a TCR beta motif consisting of 7 or 8 highly homologous variants. Reported data indicate significant enrichment of disease-linked clones within matched ankylosing spondylitis synovial fluid.

The CDR3 covers 16 residues. The germline V gene has CDR1 DFQATT and CDR2 SNEGSKA (reference sequence). V trimming: 4 bases; J trimming: 0 bases; junction bases outside the gene matches: 7. The V and J genes are TRBV20-1 and TRBJ2-3; 10 bases are shared with TRBD2. The sequence came from a female donor with ankylosing spondylitis or in good health (not recorded which). Sequenced input: blood, either unsorted or a sorted T cell fraction (not recorded which). The CDR3 sequence is CSATRPGLASTDTQYF. The CDR3 DNA is TGCAGTGCTACTCGGCCGGGACTAGCGAGCACAGATACGCAGTATTTT.